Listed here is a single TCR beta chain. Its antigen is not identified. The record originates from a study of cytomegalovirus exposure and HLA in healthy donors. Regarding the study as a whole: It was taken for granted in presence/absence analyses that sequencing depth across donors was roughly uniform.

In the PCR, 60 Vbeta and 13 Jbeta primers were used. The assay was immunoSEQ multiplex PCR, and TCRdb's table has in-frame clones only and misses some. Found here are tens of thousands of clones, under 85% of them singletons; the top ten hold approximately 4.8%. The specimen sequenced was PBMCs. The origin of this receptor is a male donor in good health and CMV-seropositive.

The DNA for the CDR3 is TGTGCCAGCAGCTTAGTGGGGGCGGGCACAGATACGCAGTATTTT. This encodes CASSLVGAGTDTQYF. The chain employs TRBV7-3 and TRBJ2-3; D possibly corresponds to TRBD1 (6 bases). The CDR3 length is 15 residues. Germline assignment: CDR1 SGHTA and CDR2 FQGTGA. V was shortened by 2 bases and J by 1 base, with 10 bases between the two germline ends. Full variable domain (missing parts from reference TRBV7-3 and TRBJ2-3): GAGVSQTPSNKVTEKGKYVELRCDPISGHTALYWYRQSLGQGPEFLIYFQGTGAADDSGLPNDRFFAVRPEGSVSTLKIQRTERGDSAVYLCASSLVGAGTDTQYFGPGTRLTVL.